These T cell receptor beta chains were read from a single sample in a study of T cell repertoires in cytomegalovirus infection. TCRdb re-analysed the reads in MiXCR, keeping a single row per CDR3 protein. The profile shows approximately 130,000 distinct CDR3 sequences, approximately 9.2% of them singletons. Sequenced input: PBMCs. These receptors all stem from a human donor in good health (CMV status not recorded). Some clones in this sample may be carry-over from other donors' samples. Each CDR3 is given with its conserved first and last residue. D genes are given only for firm matches. Expanded clones get a size class; other rows say once, few or many, or leave the size out.

j_call v_call clone_size d_call cdr3_nt cdr3_aa
TRBJ2-1 TRBV4-1 NA NA TGCGCCAGCAGCCAAGCGGGGGTAGGAGAGCAGTTCTTC CASSQAGVGEQFF
TRBJ1-1 TRBV18 NA NA TGTGCCAGCTCACCAATGGATTTGACTTTGAACACTGAAGCTTTCTTT CASSPMDLTLNTEAFF
TRBJ1-4 TRBV28 many NA TGTGCCAGCAGTTCCGCGACACCAGCAACTAATGAAAAACTGTTTTTT CASSSATPATNEKLFF
TRBJ2-1 TRBV20-1 once TRBD1 TGCAGTGCTAGAGATTCCGACAGCGGACAGGGGTGGTACAATGCGCAGTTCTTC CSARDSDSGQGWYNAQFF
TRBJ2-5 TRBV11-2 many TRBD2 TGTGCCAGCACCCCGGGACTACCACAAGAGACCCAGTACTTC CASTPGLPQETQYF
TRBJ2-7 TRBV7-2 many TRBD2 TGTGCCAGCAGCCATACTAGCGGGGGCCGGGACGAGCAGTACTTC CASSHTSGGRDEQYF
TRBJ2-1 TRBV11-2 many NA TGTGCCAGCAGCTTATCCCCGAGTAACTACAATGAGCAGTTCTTC CASSLSPSNYNEQFF
TRBJ1-2 TRBV5-1 many TRBD1 TGCGCCAGCAGCCCAGGGGACAGGGAGTATGGCTACACCTTC CASSPGDREYGYTF
TRBJ1-3 TRBV7-9 many NA TGTGCCAGCAGCTTACGCGGTCACAACTCTGGAAACACCATATATTTT CASSLRGHNSGNTIYF
TRBJ2-2 TRBV10-3 NA NA TGTGCCATCAGTCCGGGAAGATCCACCGGGGAGCTGTTTTTT CAISPGRSTGELFF
TRBJ1-5 TRBV7-2 NA TRBD1 TGTGCCAGCAGCTCGGGACAGAATAGCAATCAGCCCCAGCATTTT CASSSGQNSNQPQHF
TRBJ2-1 TRBV6-2/TRBV6-3 many NA TGTGCCAGCACTATGGACAGTAGCTCCTACAATGAGCAGTTCTTC CASTMDSSSYNEQFF
TRBJ2-7 TRBV28 many TRBD1 TGTGCCAGCAGTCGACCGGGACAGATCACCTACGAGCAGTACTTC CASSRPGQITYEQYF
TRBJ1-1 TRBV4-1 few NA TGCGCCAGCAGCCAGGACCAAGCGGGGACTGAAGCTTTCTTT CASSQDQAGTEAFF
TRBJ2-5 TRBV7-2 many NA TGTGCCAGCAGCTTAGCGCGGTCAATAGGGGAGACCCAGTACTTC CASSLARSIGETQYF
TRBJ2-5 TRBV2 few TRBD2 TGTGCCAGCACCAAAGAGCGGGGGGAGACCCAGTACTTC CASTKERGETQYF
TRBJ1-2 TRBV20-1 NA TRBD1 TGCAGTGCTAGACTGGCAGGGGGTCCTGGCTACACCTTC CSARLAGGPGYTF
TRBJ2-3 TRBV2 many TRBD1 TGTGCCAGCAGTGACGGACAGGGGGCAATCACAGATACGCAGTATTTT CASSDGQGAITDTQYF
TRBJ1-5 TRBV7-8 many NA TGTGCCAGCAGCTTAGCGCAGGTAGATAGCAATCAGCCCCAGCATTTT CASSLAQVDSNQPQHF
TRBJ2-5 TRBV28 many TRBD1 TGTGCCAGCAGTTTCCCGGGGACAGGGAGGAGTTCCCAGTACTTC CASSFPGTGRSSQYF
TRBJ2-3 TRBV27 many NA TGTGCCAGCAGTTTATACTGGATTCCTCGGCACACAGATACGCAGTATTTT CASSLYWIPRHTDTQYF
TRBJ1-5 TRBV28 many NA TGTGCCAGCAGCAGTTCCGGCGCAGGCAATCAGCCCCAGCATTTT CASSSSGAGNQPQHF
TRBJ1-3 TRBV7-9 few NA TGTGCCAGCAGCCTTATTCACGGAAACACCATATATTTT CASSLIHGNTIYF
TRBJ2-1 TRBV29-1 few TRBD1 TGCAGCGTGGGAAGGGTCGCCGGGACAGACAATTACAATGAGCAGTTCTTC CSVGRVAGTDNYNEQFF
TRBJ2-3 TRBV7-9 NA NA TGTGCCAGCAGCTTAATGACCGCAGATACGCAGTATTTT CASSLMTADTQYF
TRBJ1-1 TRBV12-3/TRBV12-4 few NA TGTGCCAGCAGGGAGGGAGGCACTGAAGCTTTCTTT CASREGGTEAFF
TRBJ2-7 TRBV29-1 NA NA TGCAGCGTTGACTTTTCCTACGAGCAGTACTTC CSVDFSYEQYF
TRBJ2-1 TRBV5-5 many NA TGTGCCAGCAGCTTCTCACAGGGATGGATCTCTGGGAATGAGCAGTTCTTC CASSFSQGWISGNEQFF
TRBJ1-1 TRBV5-1 few NA TGCGCCAGCAGCTTTGTGCAGGGAACGAACACTGAAGCTTTCTTT CASSFVQGTNTEAFF
TRBJ2-7 TRBV7-9 many TRBD1 TGTGCCAGCAGCGACCCCCAGGGGGCGGGGAACGAGCAGTACTTC CASSDPQGAGNEQYF
TRBJ2-4 TRBV7-2 many TRBD1 TGTGCCAGCAGCTTTGGACAGGGGTTAGCCAAAAACATTCAGTACTTC CASSFGQGLAKNIQYF
TRBJ2-1 TRBV6-2/TRBV6-3 many NA TGTGCCAGCAGTTACGAGCAGGACTCCTACAATGAGCAGTTCTTC CASSYEQDSYNEQFF
TRBJ1-1 TRBV7-2 many TRBD1 TGTGCCAGCAGCCCCTCAGGGGGCCCTGAAGCTTTCTTT CASSPSGGPEAFF
TRBJ1-2 TRBV20-1 few NA TGCAGTGCTAGAGATCCCCCGGGAGGTTCGGCCTATGGCTACACCTTC CSARDPPGGSAYGYTF
TRBJ1-1 TRBV3-1 many TRBD1 TGTGCCAGCAGCCGGACAGGGCTTTCCATAGACACTGAAGCTTTCTTT CASSRTGLSIDTEAFF
TRBJ2-7 TRBV28 many NA TGTGCCAGCAGACCCGAAGGGGCAGGAGAGCAGTACTTC CASRPEGAGEQYF
TRBJ1-2 TRBV5-6 many NA TGTGCCAGCAGCCCCCGGCCGGGAGGCTACACCTTC CASSPRPGGYTF
TRBJ1-2 TRBV2 NA TRBD1 TGTGCCAGCACCCCGGACAGGGGAAGGAGCTTTGGCTACACCTTC CASTPDRGRSFGYTF
TRBJ2-5 TRBV18 many NA TGTGCCAGCTCACCATACTTCCAAGAGACCCAGTACTTC CASSPYFQETQYF
TRBJ1-1 TRBV29-1 many NA TGCAGCGTCTCCCCGGGACTCCTGAACACTGAAGCTTTCTTT CSVSPGLLNTEAFF
TRBJ2-3 TRBV7-8 many TRBD2 TGTGCCAGCAGCCCCCTAGTAGCGGGGGGAACTAGCACAGATACGCAGTATTTT CASSPLVAGGTSTDTQYF
TRBJ2-1 TRBV4-2 few NA TGTGCCAGCAGCCAAGATAGGGAGGGGGCCTTATCCTACAATGAGCAGTTCTTC CASSQDREGALSYNEQFF
TRBJ2-5 TRBV7-2 many TRBD2 TGTGCCACCCGACTAGCGGGGGGTTCCGAGACCCAGTACTTC CATRLAGGSETQYF
TRBJ2-1 TRBV7-2 many TRBD2 TGTGCCAGCAGCAACCGACTAGCGGGGGACAATGAGCAGTTCTTC CASSNRLAGDNEQFF
TRBJ1-1 TRBV5-4 NA NA TGTGCCAGCAGCCGACCTGCGGACACTGAAGCTTTCTTT CASSRPADTEAFF
TRBJ1-5 TRBV12-3/TRBV12-4 many TRBD1 TGTGCCAGCAGTCCGCAGGGGGCGGTGAGCAATCAGCCCCAGCATTTT CASSPQGAVSNQPQHF
TRBJ2-7 TRBV7-9 many NA TGTGCCAGCAGCTTAGAGGTCTCCTACGAGCAGTACTTC CASSLEVSYEQYF
TRBJ1-3 TRBV12-5 many NA TGTGCTGGACCTCCTAGGGCCAATTCTGGAAACACCATATATTTT CAGPPRANSGNTIYF
TRBJ2-5 TRBV4-1 many TRBD2 TGCGCCAGCAGCCAAGATGGCGGGGGGCCACTAGAGACCCAGTACTTC CASSQDGGGPLETQYF
TRBJ1-3 TRBV28 NA TRBD1 TGTGCCAGCAGTTTAGGGGGACAGCTTACTGGAAACACCATATATTTT CASSLGGQLTGNTIYF
TRBJ2-5 TRBV28 once TRBD2 TGTGCCAGCCGTCCACCTGATAGCGGGGTCCAAGAGACCCAGTACTTC CASRPPDSGVQETQYF
TRBJ1-1 TRBV12-3/TRBV12-4 NA NA TGTGCCAGCAACCGTATTCGGGGGACTGAAGCTTTCTTT CASNRIRGTEAFF
TRBJ2-3 TRBV20-1 NA NA TGCAGTGCTAGACCAGATCGCACAGATACGCAGTATTTT CSARPDRTDTQYF